This T cell receptor (beta chain) was captured by sequencing in a study of T cell changes during pregnancy in multiple sclerosis. Profiled with immunoSEQ multiplex PCR; TCRdb holds only in-frame clones, not every one. The table has just over 20,000 clones, approximately 90% seen once. The length of the CDR3 is 14 residues. Germline V CDR1 and CDR2: SGHTS, YDEGEE. J was trimmed by 1 base and V by 9 bases; bases with no gene match: 9. The sequence derives from a female donor in good health, enrolled as a control in a pregnancy study. This sequence joins TRBV5-8 and TRBJ2-5, with 7 bases fitting TRBD2. Sample: CD8+ T cells from peripheral blood mononuclear cells, taken in the second trimester of pregnancy. The CDR3 sequence is CATTLADLQETQYF. For the CDR3, the DNA is TGTGCCACCACCCTAGCGGACCTCCAAGAGACCCAGTACTTC.